The 27 T cell receptor beta chains in this list originate from one sample, sequenced in a study of Graves' ophthalmopathy and Graves' hyperthyroidism. For repertoire sequencing, the TCR beta CDR3 regions were amplified from RNA transcripts. The workflow started with a first-round RT-PCR run with HTBI primers and then moved on to a second-round multiplex PCR. A single record per CDR3 protein comes from TCRdb applying MiXCR to the multiplex PCR reads. The table includes about 400,000 distinct CDR3 sequences, around 19% detected once. Sequencing input: peripheral blood. Source of these receptors: a young woman with Graves' ophthalmopathy.

This clonotype came up many times. The chain uses TRBV28 and TRBJ2-7; D not certain. The V and J ends lost 2 bases and 3 bases respectively, with 14 bases between them. The CDR3 totals 15 residues. The germline CDR1 and CDR2 sequences are MDHEN and SYDVKM. The CDR3 DNA is TGTGCCAGCAGTTTAGACTCAGGCCACCTCTACGAGCAGTACTTC. The encoded protein is CASSLDSGHLYEQYF.

This clonotype has at least ten counts. V usage is TRBV5-1 and J usage is TRBJ1-1, with 9 bases identical to TRBD1. CDR1 and CDR2 (germline): SGHRS, YFSETQ. V lost 0 bases and J lost 4; bases outside the gene matches: 4. The CDR3 has 15 residues. The CDR3 protein is CASSLGDRVTTEAFF. The CDR3 DNA is TGCGCCAGCAGCTTGGGGGACAGGGTGACCACTGAAGCTTTCTTT.

This clonotype came up many times. V is TRBV29-1 and J is TRBJ2-7; D may match TRBD1 or TRBD2 (5 bases each). CDR3 length equals 12 residues. Trimming stripped 4 bases from V and 3 bases from J, with 10 bases between. Germline V gene sequence: CDR1 SQVTM, CDR2 ANQGSEA. In DNA form, the CDR3 reads TGCAGCGTTGGGGACGGGCACTACGAGCAGTACTTC. The encoded protein is CSVGDGHYEQYF.

This clonotype was observed many times. This chain links TRBV24-1 with TRBJ2-2, with 9 nucleotides matching TRBD1. This CDR3 has 17 residues. J was trimmed by 0 bases and V by 7 bases; bases with no gene match: 8. Germline loops: CDR1 KGHDR, CDR2 SFDVKD. The chain's CDR3 is CATSARRQGANTGELFF. DNA for the CDR3: TGTGCCACCAGCGCCCGGCGACAGGGGGCGAACACCGGGGAGCTGTTTTTT.

This clonotype appeared many times. This chain uses TRBV7-8 with TRBJ1-1; D gene unclear. Germline loops: CDR1 SGHVS, CDR2 FQNEAQ. Trimming stripped 0 bases from V and 5 bases from J, with 13 bases between. The CDR3 has 15 residues. CDR3: CASSLAGFLTTEAFF. CDR3 nucleotide sequence: TGTGCCAGCAGCTTAGCAGGATTCCTAACAACTGAAGCTTTCTTT.

This clonotype was seen at least ten times. J is TRBJ2-7 and V is TRBV7-2, with D possibly being TRBD2 (6 bases). The CDR3 length is 12 residues. Per germline, CDR1 SGHTA and CDR2 FQGNSA. Between the trimmed V and J ends, which lost 5 bases and 7 bases, there was a span of 12 bases. The CDR3 loop reads CASSRPGREQYF. As DNA, the CDR3 is TGTGCCAGCAGCCGCCCAGGGAGGGAGCAGTACTTC.

Many counts were recorded for this clonotype. V gene TRBV28 combines with J gene TRBJ2-7; 9 nucleotides align to TRBD2. Germline lookup yields CDR1 MDHEN and CDR2 SYDVKM. V lost 5 bases to trimming and J lost 2 bases; unmatched junction nucleotides: 7. This CDR3 has 15 amino acids. DNA for the CDR3: TGTGCCAGCAGTCAGGGACTAGCTTTAACCTACGAGCAGTACTTC. It encodes CASSQGLALTYEQYF.

This clonotype appeared many times. The chain carries TRBV2 and TRBJ2-5; TRBD1 is a possible D gene (6 bases). CDR3 size: 13 residues. Germline CDR1 is SNHLY and CDR2 is FYNNEI. V was pared by 7 bases and J by 1 base, with 10 bases between. The CDR3 region is CASIRDIQETQYF. The CDR3 DNA is TGTGCCAGCATTCGGGACATCCAAGAGACCCAGTACTTC.

Many counts were recorded for this clonotype. The chain recombines TRBV20-1 with TRBJ1-5; the D is unclear. The length of the CDR3 is 12 residues. V was trimmed by 4 bases and J by 1 base, leaving 5 bases between them. Germline V CDR1 and CDR2: DFQATT, SNEGSKA (reference sequence). CDR3: CSAIRSNQPQHF. Written as DNA, the CDR3 is TGCAGTGCTATTCGGAGCAATCAGCCCCAGCATTTT.

This chain links TRBV12-3 or TRBV12-4 with TRBJ2-6; no clear D. This CDR3 is 16 amino acids long. V dropped 4 bases and J dropped 0 bases, with 10 bases sitting between them. CDR3 in DNA: TGTGCCAGCAGTTACTCTTTTGTCTCTGGGGCCAACGTCCTGACTTTC. Its protein is CASSYSFVSGANVLTF.

The sample holds many counts of this clonotype. The chain joins TRBV6-2 or TRBV6-3 to TRBJ2-2; D gene ambiguous. The V gene's germline CDR1 is MNHEY and CDR2 SVGEGT. V lost 6 bases, J lost 5 bases, and 13 bases lay in between. The CDR3 has 14 amino acids. CDR3 sequence reads: CASRIALGTGELFF. The CDR3 DNA is TGTGCCAGCAGAATAGCCTTGGGGACCGGGGAGCTGTTTTTT.

This clonotype was seen ten or more times. This chain links TRBV5-1 with TRBJ1-1; no clear D. The CDR3 has 16 amino acids. With 4 bases removed from V and 5 bases from J, the gap between germline ends came to 21 bases. Germline assignment: CDR1 SGHRS and CDR2 YFSETQ. The CDR3 nucleotides read TGCGCCAGCAGCCCGGTCAGTCGACGGTCGGGGACTGAAGCTTTCTTT. It codes for CASSPVSRRSGTEAFF.

The chain has TRBV6-5 and TRBJ1-1, with 9 bases that match TRBD1. CDR1 is MNHEY and CDR2 is SVGAGI in the germline V gene. The V gene end was trimmed by 2 bases and the J gene end by 7 bases; junction bases not matched to a gene: 8. The CDR3 runs 15 residues. The CDR3 sequence is CASSYTRTGALEAFF. As DNA, the CDR3 is TGTGCCAGCAGTTACACCCGGACAGGGGCACTTGAAGCTTTCTTT.

This clonotype was counted at least ten times. The rearrangement joins TRBV11-2 to TRBJ2-7; TRBD1 matches 8 bases. This CDR3 is built from 16 residues. V lost 4 bases and J lost 2; bases outside the gene matches: 10. Germline lookup yields CDR1 SGHAT and CDR2 FQNNGV. CDR3: CASSSLRTGWPYEQYF. The DNA of the CDR3 is TGTGCCAGCAGCTCCTTAAGGACAGGGTGGCCCTACGAGCAGTACTTC.

This clonotype was recorded many times. This chain joins TRBV6-2 or TRBV6-3 and TRBJ1-1; 9 bases are a match to TRBD1. V was clipped by 6 bases and J by 10 bases; unmatched bases: 15. The CDR3 is 15 residues long. Germline lookup yields CDR1 MNHEY and CDR2 SVGEGT. The CDR3 region has the DNA TGTGCCAGCAGCTCAGCGGGACAGGGACCCTCGGTAGCTTTCTTT. As protein: CASSSAGQGPSVAFF.

This chain connects TRBV24-1 to TRBJ2-5, with D possibly being TRBD2 (7 bases). The germline gives CDR1 KGHDR, CDR2 SFDVKD. This CDR3 region has 16 residues. The ends were cut back, 4 bases at V and 4 bases at J, with 18 bases in the middle. In DNA form, the CDR3 reads TGTGCCACCAGTGACCCCGGGGGGCCAGAGGGAGAGACCCAGTACTTC. Its protein product is CATSDPGGPEGETQYF.

This clonotype occurred many times. J is TRBJ1-1 and V is TRBV5-1; D gene ambiguous. The V end was cut by 0 bases, the J end by 3 bases, with 15 bases between. The CDR3 covers 16 residues. In germline, CDR1 is SGHRS, CDR2 YFSETQ. The CDR3: CASSLAGLDLHTEAFF. The CDR3 bases are TGCGCCAGCAGCTTGGCGGGTCTAGACCTACACACTGAAGCTTTCTTT.

This clonotype has ten or more counts. The chain is built from TRBV15 and TRBJ2-5; a weak D match, TRBD1 (7 bases). V dropped 2 bases and J dropped 4 bases, with 11 bases sitting between them. The CDR3 spans 14 residues. Per germline, CDR1 LNHNV and CDR2 YYDKDF (reference sequence). CDR3 sequence reads: CATSRRRGRETQYF. The DNA for the CDR3 is TGTGCCACCAGCAGAAGGAGGGGGCGAGAGACCCAGTACTTC.

This clonotype has only a few counts. The chain links TRBV28 to TRBJ2-7; 10 bases agree with TRBD1. V was pared by 4 bases and J by 5 bases, with 8 bases of the junction left unmatched. The CDR3 is 15 residues long. Germline V CDR1 and CDR2: MDHEN, SYDVKM. CDR3 nucleotides: TGTGCCAGCAGTTGGGCCGGGACAGGGGATCACGAGCAGTACTTC. This codes for CASSWAGTGDHEQYF.

On this clonotype itself: An end of the junction does not agree with germline; a read error may underlie this. The V and J genes are TRBV6-4 and TRBJ1-1; a weak D match, TRBD1 (6 bases). The CDR3 extends over 15 amino acids. The V gene's germline CDR1 is MRHNA and CDR2 SNTAGT. The CDR3 nucleotides are TGTGCCAGCAGTTACTCTCAGGGGATGAACACTGAAGCTTTCTTT. This encodes CASSYSQGMNTEAFF.

There are many counts of this clonotype. The J gene is TRBJ1-5, the V gene TRBV7-2, with D unclear. Trimming took 1 base from V and 0 from J, leaving 7 bases between them. Per the germline V gene, CDR1 is SGHTA and CDR2 is FQGNSA. The CDR3 totals 15 residues. This CDR3 reads CASSLGRYSNQPQHF. The CDR3 coding sequence is TGTGCCAGCAGCTTAGGGCGGTATAGCAATCAGCCCCAGCATTTT.

Notes on this clonotype: Its ends do not fully match the called genes, so a read error is possible. The CDR3 is CASRDVAEALF. The CDR3 DNA sequence: TGTGCCAGCAGGGATGTCGCTGAAGCTCTCTTT. The rearrangement links TRBV12-3 or TRBV12-4 to TRBJ1-1; the D is unclear. The CDR3 has 11 residues.

This clonotype was seen repeatedly, ten times or more. The chain carries TRBV11-2 and TRBJ2-5; 9 nucleotides match TRBD1. With V trimmed by 4 bases and J by 5 bases, 14 bases remained unmatched. Germline CDR1 reads SGHAT; CDR2 reads FQNNGV. The CDR3 has 17 amino acids. The CDR3 nucleotides read TGTGCCAGCAGCTACCCCCCAGGACAGGGGCCTCGGGAGACCCAGTACTTC. It codes for CASSYPPGQGPRETQYF.

This clonotype was detected many times. The chain recombines TRBV11-2 with TRBJ2-7, with 9 bases that match TRBD2. Trimming took 2 bases from V and 0 from J; bases not matched to a gene: 11. CDR1 is SGHAT, CDR2 FQNNGV, per germline. The CDR3 has 18 amino acids. The CDR3 DNA follows: TGTGCCAGCAGCTTATATGGGGTAGCGGGGGCCCTCTCCTACGAGCAGTACTTC. Its protein is CASSLYGVAGALSYEQYF.

This clonotype showed up many times. The chain is built from TRBV12-3 or TRBV12-4 and TRBJ1-1; TRBD1 matches at 7 bases. The V segment lost 6 bases and the J segment 11 bases; nucleotides outside the gene matches: 12. CDR3 length: 13 amino acids. For the CDR3, the DNA is TGTGCCAGCAGCCGACAACAGGGGCGGGGGGCTTTCTTT. Its protein is CASSRQQGRGAFF.

The CDR3 spells CASSRETKGYGYTF. DNA of the CDR3: TGTGCCAGCAGTCGGGAAACCAAGGGTTATGGCTACACCTTC. The J gene is TRBJ1-2, the V gene TRBV12-3 or TRBV12-4; D is ambiguous. CDR3 length: 14 amino acids. Trimming removed 5 bases at V and 5 bases at J, with 15 bases between.

This clonotype was detected ten times or more. V usage is TRBV4-1 and J usage is TRBJ1-3, with D tentatively TRBD1 (5 bases). Germline V gene lookup returns CDR1 MGHRA and CDR2 YSYEKL. CDR3 length equals 17 residues. The ends were cut back, 4 bases at V and 0 bases at J, with 16 bases in the middle. The CDR3 sequence is CASSPVGGKGSGNTIYF. In DNA form, the CDR3 reads TGCGCCAGCAGCCCGGTCGGGGGTAAAGGCTCTGGAAACACCATATATTTT.